This TCR beta chain was sequenced during a study of tumor and adjacent non-tumor tissue in lung cancer (dated by TCRdb to the late 2010s). In terms of the full investigation: By cancer type, the cohort comprised under 15 adenocarcinoma patients, 2 squamous cell carcinoma patients and 1 small cell lung cancer patient. Among the 15 or so patients, ages ranged from about 31 to 80 years, about 10 were men and 5 were women, and disease was TNM stage I to III. In total, sequencing yielded 125,075,908 productive TCRbeta reads, which works out to an average of around 4.2 million reads per sample. Using bulk TCRbeta repertoires from some 16 lung cancer patients, the study set lung tumor tissue side by side with matched distant non-tumor lung tissue. Fewer than 35 paired specimens, one tumor and one normal lung sample per patient, were profiled by TCRbeta CDR3 sequencing.

Based on the germline V gene, the CDR1 and CDR2 sequences are SGHAT and FQNNGV. The CDR3, from cysteine to phenylalanine, totals 16 residues. The retained sequence is limited to the CDR3, 48 bases, with the frame set at the first base. Receptor libraries were prepared by multiplex PCR. Sequencing took place on an Illumina HiSeq 2500. Following protocols modified from ARM-PCR, the researchers constructed TCRbeta libraries through three rounds of nested PCR with primers (Table S4). PCR products of 200-500 bp were gel-excised and purified with the QIAquick gel extraction kit before sequencing. In the source study's methods: Trimmomatic was used to clean the reads, FLASH merged the cleaned reads into complete CDR3 sequences, and MiTCR assigned the sequences to V(D)J germline segments. Clonal diversity was calculated as the inverse Simpson's index using VDJtools. In-frame sequences without a premature stop codon were defined as productive reads. Clones were called with MiXCR by TCRdb after fastp trimmed the public reads at Q25, and only in-frame beta chains were retained. Under each unique CDR3 protein, matching rows form one entry showing the most common genes and DNA. The V and J calls follow TCRdb's processing rather than the paper's. This sample holds 90,000 to 100,000 distinct CDR3 sequences; 75% to 90% were observed only once. Of the sample, more than 25% falls within the top ten clones.

As concerns this clonotype: This clone's antigen is unknown. The junction does not match germline at one end; this may be a read error.

The paper as a whole reports these results and caveats: Because peripheral blood was not sequenced, the blood TCRbeta repertoires of the lung cancer patients in the study went unexamined. Only approximately 14 patients were included in the cohort, and the need for larger samples and more detailed clinical data was noted by the authors. Significantly higher TCR diversity (inverse Simpson) was observed in tumor tissue than in normal lung tissue (431.37 vs 166.20, P = 0.0075, Mann-Whitney U test). In normal lung, the top 100 clones accounted for a significantly larger cumulative share of the repertoire than in tumor tissue. Significantly higher TCR diversity was found in younger patients, and higher tumor TCR diversity was associated with shorter overall and disease-free survival. Neither the sequencing platform nor unique molecular identifiers are named or mentioned anywhere in the methods.

RNA was isolated from bulk unsorted tissue, and RNA quality was assessed with a NanoDrop ND-1000 and an Agilent 2100. The normal lung samples consisted of distant non-tumor tissue collected more than 3 cm from the tumor edge. Newly diagnosed lung cancer patients without prior chemotherapy who had been admitted for thoracic surgery in China between August and November 2014 were enrolled as donors. Patients with previous radiotherapy or chemotherapy, or with another concurrent cancer, were excluded from the study. Pieces of surgical tissue measuring about 1-2.1 cm3 were kept in RNAlater solution and held at -80 degrees C until needed.

The chain joins TRBV11-2 to TRBJ1-5, with the D gene too uncertain to name. The material sequenced was distant non-tumor lung tissue. This clonotype was obtained from a man in his sixties with small cell lung cancer. The CDR3 has the sequence CASSPLDGLDNQPRHF. The DNA is as follows: TGTGCTAGCAGCCCACTGGACGGTCTTGACAATCAGCCCCGGCATTTT.